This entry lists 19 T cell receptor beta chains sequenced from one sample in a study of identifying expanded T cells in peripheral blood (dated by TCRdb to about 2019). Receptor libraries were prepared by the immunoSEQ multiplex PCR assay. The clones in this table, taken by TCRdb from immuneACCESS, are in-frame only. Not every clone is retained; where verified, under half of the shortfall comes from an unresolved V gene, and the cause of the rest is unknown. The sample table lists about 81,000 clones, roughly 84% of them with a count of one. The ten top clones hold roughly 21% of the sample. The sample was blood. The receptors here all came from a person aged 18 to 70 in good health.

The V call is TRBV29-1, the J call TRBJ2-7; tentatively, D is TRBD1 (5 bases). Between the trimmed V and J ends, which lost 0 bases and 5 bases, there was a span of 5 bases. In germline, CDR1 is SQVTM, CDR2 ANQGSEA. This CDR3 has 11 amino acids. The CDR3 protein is CSVEEGDEQYF. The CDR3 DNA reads TGCAGCGTTGAAGAAGGGGACGAGCAGTACTTC.

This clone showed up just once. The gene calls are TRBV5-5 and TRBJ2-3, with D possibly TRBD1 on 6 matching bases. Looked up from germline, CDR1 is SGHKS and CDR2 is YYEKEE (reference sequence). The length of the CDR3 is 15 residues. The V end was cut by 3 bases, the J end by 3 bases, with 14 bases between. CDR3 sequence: CASSSGTGWTDTQYF. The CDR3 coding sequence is TGTGCCAGCAGCTCCGGCACAGGGTGGACAGATACGCAGTATTTT. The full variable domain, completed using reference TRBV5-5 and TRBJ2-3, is DAGVTQSPTHLIKTRGQQVTLRCSPISGHKSVSWYQQVLGQGPQFIFQYYEKEERGRGNFPDRFSARQFPNYSSELNVNALLLGDSALYLCASSSGTGWTDTQYFGPGTRLTVL.

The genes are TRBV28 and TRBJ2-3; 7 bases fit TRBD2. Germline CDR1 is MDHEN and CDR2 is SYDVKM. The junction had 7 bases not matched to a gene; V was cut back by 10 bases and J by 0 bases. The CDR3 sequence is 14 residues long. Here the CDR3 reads CATLGGISTDTQYF. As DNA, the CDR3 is TGTGCCACACTCGGGGGGATCAGCACAGATACGCAGTATTTT.

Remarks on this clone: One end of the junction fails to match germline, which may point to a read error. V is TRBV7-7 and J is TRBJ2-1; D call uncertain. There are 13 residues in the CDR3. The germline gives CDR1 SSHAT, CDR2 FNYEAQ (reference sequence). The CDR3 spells CASSLGAWDEQFF. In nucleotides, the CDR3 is TGTGCTAGCAGCTTAGGAGCCTGGGATGAGCAGTTCTTC. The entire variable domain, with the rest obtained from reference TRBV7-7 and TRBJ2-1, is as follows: GAGVSQSPRYKVTKRGQDVTLRCDPISSHATLYWYQQALGQGPEFLTYFNYEAQPDKSGLPSDRFSAERPEGSISTLTIQRTEQRDSAMYRCASSLGAWDEQFFGPGTRLTVL.

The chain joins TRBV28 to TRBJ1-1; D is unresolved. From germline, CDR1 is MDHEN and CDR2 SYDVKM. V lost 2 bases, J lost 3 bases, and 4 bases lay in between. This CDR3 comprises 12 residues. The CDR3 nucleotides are TGTGCCAGCAGTTTAATCTACACTGAAGCTTTCTTT. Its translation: CASSLIYTEAFF. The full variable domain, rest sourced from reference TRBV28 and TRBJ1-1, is DVKVTQSSRYLVKRTGEKVFLECVQDMDHENMFWYRQDPGLGLRLIYFSYDVKMKEKGDIPEGYSVSREKKERFSLILESASTNQTSMYLCASSLIYTEAFFGQGTRLTVV.

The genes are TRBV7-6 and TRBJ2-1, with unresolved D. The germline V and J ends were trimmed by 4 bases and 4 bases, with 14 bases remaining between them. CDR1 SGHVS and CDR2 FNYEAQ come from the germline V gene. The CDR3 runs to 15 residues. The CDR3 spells CASSSASGSYNEQFF. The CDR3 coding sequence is TGTGCCAGCAGCTCAGCCTCGGGCTCTTACAATGAGCAGTTCTTC.

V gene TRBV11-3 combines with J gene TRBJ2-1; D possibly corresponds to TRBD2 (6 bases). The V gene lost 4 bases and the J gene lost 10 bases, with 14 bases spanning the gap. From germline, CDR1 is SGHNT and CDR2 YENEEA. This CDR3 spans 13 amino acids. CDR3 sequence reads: CASSSEGGGEQFF. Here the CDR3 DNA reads TGTGCCAGCAGCTCTGAGGGAGGTGGGGAGCAGTTCTTC.

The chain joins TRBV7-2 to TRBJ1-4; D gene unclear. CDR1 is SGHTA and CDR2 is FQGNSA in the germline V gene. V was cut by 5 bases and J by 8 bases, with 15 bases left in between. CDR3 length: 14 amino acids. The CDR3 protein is CASSPDWGGEKLFF. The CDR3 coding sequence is TGTGCCAGCAGCCCTGACTGGGGAGGGGAAAAACTGTTTTTT.

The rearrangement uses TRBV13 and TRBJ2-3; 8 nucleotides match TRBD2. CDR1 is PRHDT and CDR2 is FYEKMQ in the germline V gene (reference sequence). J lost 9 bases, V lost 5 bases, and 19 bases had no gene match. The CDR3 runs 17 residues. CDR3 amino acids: CASSPEGGREGRGTQYF. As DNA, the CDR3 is TGTGCCAGCAGCCCCGAGGGCGGCCGGGAGGGCCGAGGGACGCAGTATTTT.

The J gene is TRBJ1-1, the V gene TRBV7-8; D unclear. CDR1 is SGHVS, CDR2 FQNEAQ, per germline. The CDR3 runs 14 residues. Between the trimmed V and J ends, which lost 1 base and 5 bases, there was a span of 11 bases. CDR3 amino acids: CASSLGSGGTEAFF. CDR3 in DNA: TGTGCCAGCAGCTTAGGGTCAGGCGGTACTGAAGCTTTCTTT.

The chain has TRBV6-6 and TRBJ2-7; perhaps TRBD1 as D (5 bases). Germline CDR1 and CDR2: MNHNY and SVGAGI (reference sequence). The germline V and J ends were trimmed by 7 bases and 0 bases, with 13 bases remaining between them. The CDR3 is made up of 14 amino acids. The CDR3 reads CASTPQGTSYEQYF. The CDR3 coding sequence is TGTGCCAGCACCCCCCAGGGCACCTCCTACGAGCAGTACTTC.

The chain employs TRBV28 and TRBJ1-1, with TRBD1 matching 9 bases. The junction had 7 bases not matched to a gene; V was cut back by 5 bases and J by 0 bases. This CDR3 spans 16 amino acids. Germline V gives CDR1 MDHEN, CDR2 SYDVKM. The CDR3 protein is CASSTGGAGMNTEAFF. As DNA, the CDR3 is TGTGCCAGCAGTACAGGGGGCGCTGGGATGAACACTGAAGCTTTCTTT.

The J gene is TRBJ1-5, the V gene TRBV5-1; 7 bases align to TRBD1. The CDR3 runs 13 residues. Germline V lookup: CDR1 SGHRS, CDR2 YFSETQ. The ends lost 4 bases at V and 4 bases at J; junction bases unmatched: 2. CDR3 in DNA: TGCGCCAGCAGCGAGGGACAGAATCAGCCCCAGCATTTT. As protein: CASSEGQNQPQHF. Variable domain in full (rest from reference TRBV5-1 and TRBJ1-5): KAGVTQTPRYLIKTRGQQVTLSCSPISGHRSVSWYQQTPGQGLQFLFEYFSETQRNKGNFPGRFSGRQFSNSRSEMNVSTLELGDSALYLCASSEGQNQPQHFGDGTRLSIL.

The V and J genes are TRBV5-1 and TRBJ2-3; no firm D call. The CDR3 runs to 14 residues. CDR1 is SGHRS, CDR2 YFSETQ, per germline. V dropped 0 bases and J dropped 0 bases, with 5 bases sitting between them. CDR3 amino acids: CASSLDVSTDTQYF. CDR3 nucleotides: TGCGCCAGCAGCTTGGACGTGAGCACAGATACGCAGTATTTT. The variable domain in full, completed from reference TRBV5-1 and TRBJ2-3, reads KAGVTQTPRYLIKTRGQQVTLSCSPISGHRSVSWYQQTPGQGLQFLFEYFSETQRNKGNFPGRFSGRQFSNSRSEMNVSTLELGDSALYLCASSLDVSTDTQYFGPGTRLTVL.

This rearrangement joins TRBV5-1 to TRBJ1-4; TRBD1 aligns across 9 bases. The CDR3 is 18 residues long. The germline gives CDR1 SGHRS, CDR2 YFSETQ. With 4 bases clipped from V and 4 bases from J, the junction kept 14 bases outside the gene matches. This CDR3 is CASSATQTGGRLNEKLFF. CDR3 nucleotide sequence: TGCGCCAGCAGCGCGACGCAGACAGGGGGGCGACTTAATGAAAAACTGTTTTTT.

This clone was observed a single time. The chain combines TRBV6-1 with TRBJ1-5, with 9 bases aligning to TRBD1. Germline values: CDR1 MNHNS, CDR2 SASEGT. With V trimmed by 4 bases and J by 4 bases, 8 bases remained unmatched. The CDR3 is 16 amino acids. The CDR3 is CASSGQGGLGNQPQHF. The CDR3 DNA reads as TGTGCCAGCAGTGGACAGGGGGGCCTGGGGAATCAGCCCCAGCATTTT.

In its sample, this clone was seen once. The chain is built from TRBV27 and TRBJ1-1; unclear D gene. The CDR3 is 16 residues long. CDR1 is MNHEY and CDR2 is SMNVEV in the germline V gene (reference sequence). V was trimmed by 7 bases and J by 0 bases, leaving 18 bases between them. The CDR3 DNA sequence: TGTGCCAGCACCTCCCTGGGAGTTTCAGTGAACACTGAAGCTTTCTTT. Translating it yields CASTSLGVSVNTEAFF.

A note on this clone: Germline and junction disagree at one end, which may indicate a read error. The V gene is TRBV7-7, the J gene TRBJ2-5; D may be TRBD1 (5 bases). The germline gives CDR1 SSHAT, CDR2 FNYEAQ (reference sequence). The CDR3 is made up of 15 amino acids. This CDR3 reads CASSLRNGAGETQYF. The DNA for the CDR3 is TGTGCTAGCAGCTTAAGAAACGGTGCAGGGGAGACCCAGTACTTC.

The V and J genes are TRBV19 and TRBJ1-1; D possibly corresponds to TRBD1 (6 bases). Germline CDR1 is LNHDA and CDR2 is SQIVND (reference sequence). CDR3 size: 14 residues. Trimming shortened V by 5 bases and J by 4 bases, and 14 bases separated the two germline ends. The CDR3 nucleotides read TGTGCCAGTAGTCCACAGGGAGGGAGCACTGAAGCTTTCTTT. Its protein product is CASSPQGGSTEAFF.